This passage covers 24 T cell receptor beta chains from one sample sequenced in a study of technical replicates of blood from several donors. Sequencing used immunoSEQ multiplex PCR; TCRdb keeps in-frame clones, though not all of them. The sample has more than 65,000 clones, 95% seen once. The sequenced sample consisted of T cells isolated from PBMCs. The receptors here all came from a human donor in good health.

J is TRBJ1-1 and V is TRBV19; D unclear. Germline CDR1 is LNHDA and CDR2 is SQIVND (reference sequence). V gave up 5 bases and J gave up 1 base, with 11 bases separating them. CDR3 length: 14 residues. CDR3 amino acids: CASSLGLSNTEAFF. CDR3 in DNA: TGTGCCAGTAGTTTGGGCCTTTCGAACACTGAAGCTTTCTTT.

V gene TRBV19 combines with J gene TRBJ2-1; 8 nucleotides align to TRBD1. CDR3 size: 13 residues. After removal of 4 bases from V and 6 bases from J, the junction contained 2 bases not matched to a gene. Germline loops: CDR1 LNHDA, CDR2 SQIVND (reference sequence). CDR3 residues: CASSRTGSNEQFF. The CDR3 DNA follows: TGTGCCAGTAGTAGGACAGGGAGCAATGAGCAGTTCTTC.

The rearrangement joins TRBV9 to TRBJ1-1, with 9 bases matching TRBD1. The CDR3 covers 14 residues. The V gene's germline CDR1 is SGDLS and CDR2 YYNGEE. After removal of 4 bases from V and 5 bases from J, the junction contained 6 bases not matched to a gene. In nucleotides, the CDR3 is TGTGCCAGCAGCCCTGTGGGACAGGGAACTGAAGCTTTCTTT. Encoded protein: CASSPVGQGTEAFF.

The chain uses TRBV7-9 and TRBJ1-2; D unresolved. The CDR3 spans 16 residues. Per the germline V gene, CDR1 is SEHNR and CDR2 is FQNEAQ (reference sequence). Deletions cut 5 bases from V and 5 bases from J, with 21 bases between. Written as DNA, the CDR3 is TGTGCCAGCAGCGTTATAGGAGGAGTTTCACTATATGGCTACACCTTC. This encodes CASSVIGGVSLYGYTF.

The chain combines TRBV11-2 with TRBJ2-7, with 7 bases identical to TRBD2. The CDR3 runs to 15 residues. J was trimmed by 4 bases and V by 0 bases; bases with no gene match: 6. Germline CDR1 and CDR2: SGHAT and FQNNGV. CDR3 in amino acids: CASSLEPAGGYEQYF. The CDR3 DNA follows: TGTGCCAGCAGCTTAGAGCCGGCCGGGGGGTACGAGCAGTACTTC.

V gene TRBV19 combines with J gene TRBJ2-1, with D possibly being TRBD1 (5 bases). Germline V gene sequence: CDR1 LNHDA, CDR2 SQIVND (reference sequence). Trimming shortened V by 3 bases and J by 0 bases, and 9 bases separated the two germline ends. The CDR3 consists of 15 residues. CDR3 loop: CASSIGQGSYNEQFF. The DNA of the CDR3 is TGTGCCAGTAGTATCGGGCAGGGCTCCTACAATGAGCAGTTCTTC.

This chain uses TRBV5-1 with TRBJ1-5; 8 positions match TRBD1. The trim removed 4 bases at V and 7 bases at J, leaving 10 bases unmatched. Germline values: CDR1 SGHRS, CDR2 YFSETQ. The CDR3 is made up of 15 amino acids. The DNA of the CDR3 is TGCGCCAGCAGCAAGACCGGACAGGGTAGACAGCCCCAGCATTTT. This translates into CASSKTGQGRQPQHF.

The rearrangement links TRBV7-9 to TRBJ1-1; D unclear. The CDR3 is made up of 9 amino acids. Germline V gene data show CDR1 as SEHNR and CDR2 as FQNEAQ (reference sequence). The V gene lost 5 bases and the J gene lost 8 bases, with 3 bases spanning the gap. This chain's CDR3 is CASSLEAFF. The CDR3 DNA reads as TGTGCCAGCAGCCTCGAAGCTTTCTTT.

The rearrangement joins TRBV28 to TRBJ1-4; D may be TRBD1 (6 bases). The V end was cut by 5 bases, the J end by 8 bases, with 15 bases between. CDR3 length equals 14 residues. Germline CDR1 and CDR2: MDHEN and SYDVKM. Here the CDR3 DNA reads TGTGCCAGCAGTCCCCCACAGGGTTTAGAAAAACTGTTTTTT. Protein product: CASSPPQGLEKLFF.

The CDR3 sequence is CASSLFRDKPNSPLHF. As DNA, the CDR3 is TGTGCCAGCAGCTTATTCCGGGACAAGCCGAATTCACCCCTCCACTTT. V gene TRBV11-3 combines with J gene TRBJ1-6; tentatively, D is TRBD1 (6 bases). The CDR3 loop spans 16 amino acids. Trimming pared 2 bases from V and 7 bases from J, leaving 15 bases between. Germline V gene sequence: CDR1 SGHNT, CDR2 YENEEA. Variable domain in full (rest from reference TRBV11-3 and TRBJ1-6): EAGVVQSPRYKIIEKKQPVAFWCNPISGHNTLYWYLQNLGQGPELLIRYENEEAVDDSQLPKDRFSAERLKGVDSTLKIQPAELGDSAVYLCASSLFRDKPNSPLHFGNGTRLTVT.

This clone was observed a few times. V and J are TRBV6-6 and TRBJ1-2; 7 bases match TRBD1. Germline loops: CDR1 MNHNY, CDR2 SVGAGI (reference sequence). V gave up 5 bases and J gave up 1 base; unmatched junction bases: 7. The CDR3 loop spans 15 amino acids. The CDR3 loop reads CASSHEGDSNYGYTF. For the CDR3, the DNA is TGTGCCAGCAGTCACGAAGGGGACAGTAACTATGGCTACACCTTC.

The chain's CDR3 is CAWSLMASGSGSYNEQFF. As DNA, the CDR3 is TGTGCCTGGAGTTTAATGGCTAGCGGGAGCGGGTCCTACAATGAGCAGTTCTTC. The rearrangement uses TRBV30 and TRBJ2-1, with 10 nucleotides matching TRBD2. There are 18 residues in the CDR3. Looked up from germline, CDR1 is GTSNPN and CDR2 is SVGIG (reference sequence). With 2 bases clipped from V and 1 base from J, the junction kept 11 bases outside the gene matches.

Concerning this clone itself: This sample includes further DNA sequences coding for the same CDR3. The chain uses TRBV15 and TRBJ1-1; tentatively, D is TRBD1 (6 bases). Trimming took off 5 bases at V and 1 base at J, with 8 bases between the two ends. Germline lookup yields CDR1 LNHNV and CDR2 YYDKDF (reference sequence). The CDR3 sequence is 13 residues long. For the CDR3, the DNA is TGTGCCACCAGCCGGGACAAGAACACTGAAGCTTTCTTT. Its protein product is CATSRDKNTEAFF.

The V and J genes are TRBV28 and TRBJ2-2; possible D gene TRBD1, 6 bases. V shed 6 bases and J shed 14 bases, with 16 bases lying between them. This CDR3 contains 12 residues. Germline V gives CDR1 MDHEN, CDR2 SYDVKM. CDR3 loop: CASSQGTQRLFF. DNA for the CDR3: TGTGCCAGCAGCCAGGGGACCCAGAGACTGTTTTTT.

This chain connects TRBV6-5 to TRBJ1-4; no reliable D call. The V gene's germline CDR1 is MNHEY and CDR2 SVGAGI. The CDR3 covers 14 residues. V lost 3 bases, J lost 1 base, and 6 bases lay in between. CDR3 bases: TGTGCCAGCAGTTATTCGGGAACTAATGAAAAACTGTTTTTT. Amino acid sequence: CASSYSGTNEKLFF.

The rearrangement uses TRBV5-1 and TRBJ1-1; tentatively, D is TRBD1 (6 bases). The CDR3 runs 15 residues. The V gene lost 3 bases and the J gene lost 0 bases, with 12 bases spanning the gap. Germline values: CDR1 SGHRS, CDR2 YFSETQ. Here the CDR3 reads CASSSQGEMNTEAFF. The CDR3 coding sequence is TGCGCCAGCAGCTCACAGGGTGAGATGAACACTGAAGCTTTCTTT.

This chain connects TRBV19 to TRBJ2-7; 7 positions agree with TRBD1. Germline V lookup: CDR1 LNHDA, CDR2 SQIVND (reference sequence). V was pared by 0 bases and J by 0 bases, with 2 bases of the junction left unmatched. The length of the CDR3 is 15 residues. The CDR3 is CASSIDGTASYEQYF. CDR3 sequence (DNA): TGTGCCAGTAGTATAGATGGGACAGCCTCCTACGAGCAGTACTTC.

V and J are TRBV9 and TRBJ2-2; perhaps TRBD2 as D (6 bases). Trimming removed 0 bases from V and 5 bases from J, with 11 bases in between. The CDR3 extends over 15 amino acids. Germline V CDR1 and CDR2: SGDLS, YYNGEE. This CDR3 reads CASSVVGGQTGELFF. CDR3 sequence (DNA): TGTGCCAGCAGCGTAGTCGGGGGTCAGACCGGGGAGCTGTTTTTT.

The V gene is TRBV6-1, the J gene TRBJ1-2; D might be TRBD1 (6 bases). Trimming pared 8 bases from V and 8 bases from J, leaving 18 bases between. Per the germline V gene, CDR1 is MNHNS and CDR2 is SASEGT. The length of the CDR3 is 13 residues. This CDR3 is CASSAPGAGGYTF. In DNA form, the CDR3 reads TGTGCCAGCTCTGCTCCAGGGGCTGGGGGCTACACCTTC.

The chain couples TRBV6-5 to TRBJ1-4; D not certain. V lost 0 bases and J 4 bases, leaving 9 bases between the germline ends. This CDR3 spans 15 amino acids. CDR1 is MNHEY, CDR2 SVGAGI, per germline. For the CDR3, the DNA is TGTGCCAGCAGTTACTCCTCGGGTTATAATGAAAAACTGTTTTTT. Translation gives CASSYSSGYNEKLFF.

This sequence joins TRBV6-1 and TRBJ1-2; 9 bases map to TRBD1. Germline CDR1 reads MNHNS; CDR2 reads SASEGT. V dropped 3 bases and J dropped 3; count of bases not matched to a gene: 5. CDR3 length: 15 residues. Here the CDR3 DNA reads TGTGCCAGCAGTGAGGGGACAGGGCTCCACTATGGCTACACCTTC. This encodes CASSEGTGLHYGYTF.

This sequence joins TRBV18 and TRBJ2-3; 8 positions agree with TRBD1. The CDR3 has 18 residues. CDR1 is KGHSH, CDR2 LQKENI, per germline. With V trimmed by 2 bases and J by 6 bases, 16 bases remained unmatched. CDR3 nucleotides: TGTGCCAGCTCACCATCCAACGACAGGGGCGCCGAGGCGGATACGCAGTATTTT. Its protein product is CASSPSNDRGAEADTQYF.

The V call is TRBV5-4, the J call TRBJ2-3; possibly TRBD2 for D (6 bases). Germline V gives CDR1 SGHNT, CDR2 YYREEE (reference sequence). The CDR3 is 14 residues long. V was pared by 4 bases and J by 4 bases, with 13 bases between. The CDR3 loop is CASSGRTGADTQYF. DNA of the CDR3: TGTGCCAGCAGCGGAAGAACGGGGGCAGATACGCAGTATTTT.

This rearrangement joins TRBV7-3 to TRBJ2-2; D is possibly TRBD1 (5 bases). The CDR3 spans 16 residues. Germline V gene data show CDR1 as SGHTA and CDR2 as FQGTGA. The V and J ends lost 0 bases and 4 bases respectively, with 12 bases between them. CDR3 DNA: TGTGCCAGCAGCTTAACTACAGGACGCAGCACCGGGGAGCTGTTTTTT. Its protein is CASSLTTGRSTGELFF. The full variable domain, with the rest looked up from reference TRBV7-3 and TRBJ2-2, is GAGVSQTPSNKVTEKGKYVELRCDPISGHTALYWYRQSLGQGPEFLIYFQGTGAADDSGLPNDRFFAVRPEGSVSTLKIQRTERGDSAVYLCASSLTTGRSTGELFFGEGSRLTVL.